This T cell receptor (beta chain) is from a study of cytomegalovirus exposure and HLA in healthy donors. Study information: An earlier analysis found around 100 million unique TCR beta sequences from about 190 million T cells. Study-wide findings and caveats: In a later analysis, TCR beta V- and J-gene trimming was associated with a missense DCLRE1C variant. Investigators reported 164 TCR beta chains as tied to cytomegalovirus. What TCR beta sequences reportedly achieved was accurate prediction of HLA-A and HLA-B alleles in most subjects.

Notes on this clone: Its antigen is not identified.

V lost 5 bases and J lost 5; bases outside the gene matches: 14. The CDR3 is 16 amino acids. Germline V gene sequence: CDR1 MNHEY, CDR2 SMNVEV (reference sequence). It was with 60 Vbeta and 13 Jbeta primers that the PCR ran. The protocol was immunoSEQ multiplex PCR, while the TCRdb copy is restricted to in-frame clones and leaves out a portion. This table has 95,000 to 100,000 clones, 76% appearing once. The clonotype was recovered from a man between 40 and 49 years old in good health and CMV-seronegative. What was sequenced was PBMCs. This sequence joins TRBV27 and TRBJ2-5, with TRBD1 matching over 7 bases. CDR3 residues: CASSPDRDLLGETQYF. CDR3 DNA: TGTGCCAGCAGTCCTGACAGGGATCTATTGGGGGAGACCCAGTACTTC.